A selection of T cell receptor beta chains follows, all from one sample in a study of T cell changes during pregnancy in multiple sclerosis. Data came from immunoSEQ multiplex PCR; TCRdb stores just in-frame clones and leaves some out. The table lists tens of thousands of clones, around 93% of them singletons. The sequencing here drew on CD4+ T cells from peripheral blood mononuclear cells, taken after pregnancy. The receptors originated from a female donor with multiple sclerosis, enrolled in a pregnancy study. CDR3s include the opening cysteine and the closing phenylalanine or tryptophan. A D gene is named only where the DNA matches it firmly. Where a row states a size, it is once, few, many or the class of an expanded clone; other rows omit it.

CASSVPGVGYEQYF	TGTGCCAGCAGTGTTCCAGGGGTGGGCTACGAGCAGTACTTC	-	-	TRBJ2-7	TRBV6-1
CASSFGTGDYEQYF	TGTGCCAGCAGCTTTGGGACAGGGGACTACGAGCAGTACTTC	-	TRBD1	TRBJ2-7	TRBV7-9
CASSPRQEDSPLHF	TGTGCCAGCTCACCCCGTCAGGAAGATTCACCCCTCCACTTT	-	-	TRBJ1-6	TRBV18
CASGTGGHEQYF	TGTGCCAGCGGGACAGGGGGCCACGAGCAGTACTTC	-	TRBD1	TRBJ2-7	TRBV7-8
CASSSRMRLTSEQETQYF	TGTGCCAGCAGCTCACGGATGCGCCTAACTAGCGAACAAGAGACCCAGTACTTC	-	TRBD2	TRBJ2-5	TRBV11-1
CAAGTGNPQHF	TGTGCCGCTGGGACAGGTAATCCCCAGCATTTT	few	TRBD1	TRBJ1-5	TRBV6-1
CASSALAGGQGTGELFF	TGTGCCAGCAGCGCACTAGCGGGGGGGCAGGGCACCGGGGAGCTGTTTTTT	-	TRBD2	TRBJ2-2	TRBV7-3
CASSLKVVGTGDTEAFF	TGTGCCAGCAGCTTGAAAGTTGTCGGGACAGGGGACACTGAAGCTTTCTTT	once	TRBD1	TRBJ1-1	TRBV5-4
CAWKVDFTDTQYF	TGTGCCTGGAAGGTAGACTTCACAGATACGCAGTATTTT	-	-	TRBJ2-3	TRBV30
CASSKDSVFSYEQYF	TGTGCCAGCAGCAAGGACAGCGTCTTCTCCTACGAGCAGTACTTC	-	-	TRBJ2-7	TRBV11-2
CASSFGTGQETQYF	TGTGCCAGCAGCTTTGGGACAGGGCAAGAGACCCAGTACTTC	-	TRBD1	TRBJ2-5	TRBV7-3
CASRTGGYGYTF	TGTGCCAGCAGGACAGGGGGCTATGGCTACACCTTC	-	TRBD1	TRBJ1-2	TRBV6-6
CASSPIGDRGTYNEQFF	TGTGCCAGCAGCCCAATTGGGGACAGGGGCACCTACAATGAGCAGTTCTTC	-	TRBD1	TRBJ2-1	TRBV11-2
CAISEAGTSAGGTQYF	TGTGCCATCAGTGAAGCCGGGACTAGCGCGGGGGGGACCCAGTACTTC	-	TRBD2	TRBJ2-5	TRBV10-3
CASTSGHNTEAFF	TGTGCCAGCACCTCCGGACACAACACTGAAGCTTTCTTT	-	-	TRBJ1-1	TRBV19
CASSESQGTGQYF	TGTGCCAGCAGTGAATCGCAGGGGACGGGGCAGTACTTC	-	-	TRBJ2-7	TRBV25-1
CASSSKTGRGYEQYF	TGTGCCAGCAGTTCCAAGACAGGGCGGGGTTACGAGCAGTACTTC	-	-	TRBJ2-7	TRBV6-5
CASSPQPTSYEQYF	TGTGCCAGCTCACCACAACCAACTTCCTACGAGCAGTACTTC	-	-	TRBJ2-7	TRBV18
CASSQDRQETQYF	TGTGCCAGCAGCCAGGACAGACAAGAGACCCAGTACTTC	-	-	TRBJ2-5	TRBV5-6
CASSARTGGVTDTQYF	TGTGCCAGCAGCGCCCGGACAGGGGGTGTCACAGATACGCAGTATTTT	-	TRBD1	TRBJ2-3	TRBV9
CASSVEQGLNQPQHF	TGTGCCAGCAGTGTAGAACAGGGGCTCAATCAGCCCCAGCATTTT	-	TRBD1	TRBJ1-5	TRBV6-1
CASSESGRGEQYF	TGTGCCAGCAGTGAAAGCGGACGGGGCGAGCAGTACTTC	few	-	TRBJ2-7	TRBV6-1
CASSLGTGVRNQPQHF	TGTGCCAGCTCATTGGGGACAGGGGTCCGAAATCAGCCCCAGCATTTT	-	TRBD1	TRBJ1-5	TRBV18